Each of the 5 T cell receptor beta chains below was sequenced from the same sample in a study of T cell changes during pregnancy in multiple sclerosis. TCRdb's table, derived via immunoSEQ multiplex PCR, lists solely in-frame clones and lacks some. The sample carries 90,000 to 100,000 clones, more than 90% recorded once. The source material was peripheral blood, sampled in the first trimester of pregnancy. Receptor source: a female donor with multiple sclerosis, enrolled in a pregnancy study.

The J gene is TRBJ1-3, the V gene TRBV29-1; a possible D gene is TRBD1 (5 bases). The germline V gene encodes CDR1 SQVTM and CDR2 ANQGSEA. The CDR3 has 13 amino acids. V was cut by 2 bases and J by 0 bases, with 5 bases left in between. CDR3 coding DNA: TGCAGCGTTGAAAGGGGCTCTGGAAACACCATATATTTT. Encoded protein: CSVERGSGNTIYF.

The V call is TRBV5-1, the J call TRBJ2-7; the match to TRBD1 covers 7 bases. Germline assignment: CDR1 SGHRS and CDR2 YFSETQ. With 4 bases clipped from V and 5 bases from J, the junction kept 6 bases outside the gene matches. The CDR3 contains 13 residues. The CDR3 protein is CASSIRQGHEQYF. The CDR3 DNA reads TGCGCCAGCAGCATCCGACAGGGACACGAGCAGTACTTC.

Only a few counts were recorded for this clone. The chain combines TRBV5-1 with TRBJ1-1; D ambiguous. Germline loops: CDR1 SGHRS, CDR2 YFSETQ. Trimming removed 0 bases from V and 1 base from J, with 7 bases in between. The CDR3 runs 14 residues. The chain's CDR3 is CASSLGQPNTEAFF. The CDR3 DNA is TGCGCCAGCAGCTTGGGACAACCGAACACTGAAGCTTTCTTT.

V usage is TRBV6-6 and J usage is TRBJ2-3; D perhaps matches TRBD1 (7 bases). The CDR3 contains 15 residues. V lost 2 bases and J 2 bases, leaving 11 bases between the germline ends. The germline V gene encodes CDR1 MNHNY and CDR2 SVGAGI (reference sequence). The CDR3 coding sequence is TGTGCCAGCAGTTACCGCGGGACAGCCACAGATACGCAGTATTTT. As protein: CASSYRGTATDTQYF.

This rearrangement joins TRBV29-1 to TRBJ2-3; perhaps TRBD1 as D (6 bases). The CDR3 spans 12 residues. With 7 bases removed from V and 5 bases from J, the gap between germline ends came to 13 bases. Per germline, CDR1 SQVTM and CDR2 ANQGSEA. CDR3 bases: TGCAGCGCAGGGGAAATTGGAGATACGCAGTATTTT. Protein product: CSAGEIGDTQYF.